This TCR beta chain comes out of a study of cytomegalovirus exposure and HLA in healthy donors. Across the whole study: Out of around 360 genotyped donors, roughly 80% belonged to the Caucasian-associated ancestry cluster.

Study-level results: The study assumed roughly uniform donor sequencing depth for presence/absence analyses. Rarity held for most TCR sequences, but there were some public TCRs that occurred in many donors. Being productive about 87% or about 30% of the time was typical of most TCR beta V segments in an earlier analysis.

V shed 0 bases, J shed 4 bases, and the junction held 4 bases outside the gene matches. This CDR3 comprises 16 residues. The germline CDR1 and CDR2 sequences are LGHNA and YNFKEQ. PCR employed 60 Vbeta and 13 Jbeta primers. Sequenced by immunoSEQ multiplex PCR; TCRdb stores in-frame clones only, minus some. The table lists 130,000 or so clones, around 72% of them singletons. There are a few counts of this clone. Its antigen is unidentified. This clonotype was obtained from a woman between 18 and 29 years old in good health and CMV-seronegative. Sequenced material: PBMCs. V and J are TRBV4-2 and TRBJ1-1; 11 bases are shared with TRBD1. The CDR3 loop is CASSQDEGTGGTEAFF. The DNA of the CDR3 is TGTGCCAGCAGCCAAGATGAGGGGACAGGGGGCACTGAAGCTTTCTTT.